These 18 T cell receptor beta chains originate from one sample sequenced in a study of blood T cell repertoires in COVID-19. The method was immunoSEQ multiplex PCR; TCRdb's version includes in-frame clones alone and lacks a portion of them. The sample lists 150,000 or so clones; roughly four fifths were seen once. The sequenced sample consisted of peripheral blood. The source of these receptors is a human donor with acute or convalescent COVID-19. The donor label of this sample is uncertain.

This clone appeared a few times. The genes are TRBV30 and TRBJ1-1; no clear D gene. The CDR3 length is 12 residues. Germline CDR1 reads GTSNPN; CDR2 reads SVGIG (reference sequence). Deletions cut 0 bases from V and 3 bases from J, with 5 bases between. The CDR3 DNA reads TGTGCCTGGAGTGTTCTACACACTGAAGCTTTCTTT. It translates to CAWSVLHTEAFF.

This chain uses TRBV3-1 (or the pseudogene TRBV3-2) with TRBJ1-2, with TRBD1 as a possible D gene (6 bases). Germline loops: CDR1 LGHDT, CDR2 YNNKEL (reference sequence). Trimming cost V 6 bases and J 3 bases, with 11 bases left between them. The CDR3 length is 13 residues. For the CDR3, the DNA is TGTGCCAGCAGTGGGGGCGCCCACTATGGCTACACCTTC. Translation: CASSGGAHYGYTF.

This clone was detected only a few times. The CDR3 region has the DNA TGTGCCAGCAGTTTATCTCCCAGATCCTCCTACGAGCAGTACTTC. This sequence encodes CASSLSPRSSYEQYF. The rearrangement links TRBV27 to TRBJ2-7; D is unclear. Germline V gene lookup returns CDR1 MNHEY and CDR2 SMNVEV (reference sequence). This CDR3 comprises 15 residues. V lost 0 bases and J lost 0, with 9 bases in between.

J is TRBJ1-5 and V is TRBV5-8; 10 nucleotides align to TRBD1. CDR1 is SGHTS and CDR2 is YDEGEE in the germline V gene. The CDR3 consists of 18 residues. The V gene end was trimmed by 3 bases and the J gene end by 3 bases; junction bases not matched to a gene: 12. CDR3 nucleotide sequence: TGTGCCAGCAGCTGGGGTCCCGGGACAGGGGCCTCCAATCAGCCCCAGCATTTT. Amino acid sequence: CASSWGPGTGASNQPQHF.

The chain is built from TRBV19 and TRBJ1-2; TRBD1 might be the D (5 bases). V lost 4 bases and J 8 bases, leaving 14 bases between the germline ends. This CDR3 is built from 13 residues. CDR1 is LNHDA and CDR2 is SQIVND in the germline V gene (reference sequence). CDR3 in amino acids: CASSNRGTSGYTF. The CDR3 DNA reads as TGTGCCAGTAGTAATCGGGGGACTAGCGGCTACACCTTC.

The chain has TRBV18 and TRBJ2-5; a possible D gene is TRBD1 (6 bases). In germline, CDR1 is KGHSH, CDR2 LQKENI. V lost 2 bases and J 4 bases, leaving 14 bases between the germline ends. The CDR3 consists of 15 residues. CDR3 sequence (DNA): TGTGCCAGCTCACCAAGGCAGGGGTTGGGAGAGACCCAGTACTTC. Translation: CASSPRQGLGETQYF.

The V gene is TRBV30, the J gene TRBJ2-7; TRBD2 matches at 16 bases. Germline CDR1 and CDR2: GTSNPN and SVGIG (reference sequence). Trimming cost V 2 bases and J 2 bases; bases outside gene matches: 9. This CDR3 contains 18 residues. CDR3 loop: CAWSKIPGLAGGPYEQYF. Here the CDR3 DNA reads TGTGCCTGGAGTAAAATACCGGGACTAGCGGGGGGGCCCTACGAGCAGTACTTC.

This chain uses TRBV5-1 with TRBJ2-1; 8 nucleotides align to TRBD1. CDR1 is SGHRS and CDR2 is YFSETQ in the germline V gene. J was trimmed by 4 bases and V by 4 bases; bases with no gene match: 10. The CDR3 covers 16 residues. The CDR3 here is CASSLRPGQDYNEQFF. The CDR3 DNA sequence: TGCGCCAGCAGCCTTCGACCGGGACAGGATTACAATGAGCAGTTCTTC.

J is TRBJ2-7 and V is TRBV3-1 (or the pseudogene TRBV3-2); tentative D call: TRBD2 (7 bases). Trimming stripped 6 bases from V and 5 bases from J, with 23 bases between. The germline V gene encodes CDR1 LGHDT and CDR2 YNNKEL (reference sequence). This CDR3 comprises 16 residues. The CDR3 loop reads CASRPNLGGGPDEQYF. The CDR3 nucleotides read TGTGCCAGCAGACCCAATCTGGGGGGGGGCCCCGACGAGCAGTACTTC.

This clone was found a few times. The chain links TRBV6-5 to TRBJ2-7; 9 bases map to TRBD1. V dropped 7 bases and J dropped 6; count of bases not matched to a gene: 13. The CDR3 runs 15 residues. Looked up from germline, CDR1 is MNHEY and CDR2 is SVGAGI. The chain's CDR3 is CASTRDGTGMSEQYF. In DNA form, the CDR3 reads TGTGCCAGCACCCGAGATGGGACAGGGATGAGCGAGCAGTACTTC.

This clone was detected once. The chain employs TRBV6-1 and TRBJ1-2; D uncertain. Trimming took 3 bases from V and 4 from J, leaving 9 bases between them. Germline V gives CDR1 MNHNS, CDR2 SASEGT. The CDR3 extends over 13 amino acids. This chain's CDR3 is CASSDSPLYGYTF. CDR3 bases: TGTGCCAGCAGTGACAGTCCCCTCTATGGCTACACCTTC.

The rearrangement joins TRBV4-1 to TRBJ2-7, with a weak D call TRBD1 (7 bases). Germline CDR1 is MGHRA and CDR2 is YSYEKL. The CDR3 has 16 amino acids. The V end lost 1 base, the J end lost 0 bases, and 13 bases lay between the germline ends. CDR3 DNA: TGCGCCAGCAGCCAAGCGGGGCAGGGGGGCTCCTACGAGCAGTACTTC. This translates into CASSQAGQGGSYEQYF.

A few counts support this clone. V and J are TRBV9 and TRBJ2-1; weak D call: TRBD2 (6 bases). CDR3 length: 15 amino acids. The V end was cut by 6 bases, the J end by 2 bases, with 15 bases between. CDR1 and CDR2 (germline): SGDLS, YYNGEE. The CDR3, as DNA: TGTGCCAGCACCTTGCTGGCGGGGACCTACAATGAGCAGTTCTTC. Translated: CASTLLAGTYNEQFF.

This chain connects TRBV10-3 to TRBJ1-5, with 10 nucleotides matching TRBD1. CDR3 length: 15 amino acids. CDR1 ENHRY and CDR2 SYGVKD come from the germline V gene. V was pared by 6 bases and J by 4 bases, with 6 bases of the junction left unmatched. This chain's CDR3 is CAIRNGQGGNQPQHF. The CDR3 nucleotides read TGTGCCATCAGAAACGGACAGGGGGGAAATCAGCCCCAGCATTTT.

The rearrangement links TRBV6-5 to TRBJ1-1; D is unresolved. Trimming pared 2 bases from V and 4 bases from J, leaving 11 bases between. From germline, CDR1 is MNHEY and CDR2 SVGAGI. CDR3 size: 14 residues. The CDR3 loop is CASSYRLAGTEAFF. CDR3 bases: TGTGCCAGCAGTTACCGGTTGGCGGGCACTGAAGCTTTCTTT.

In this sample, this clone turned up once. This sequence joins TRBV6-5 and TRBJ1-4; no definite D call. The germline V gene encodes CDR1 MNHEY and CDR2 SVGAGI. The CDR3 extends over 14 amino acids. Trimming left V 4 bases short and J 7 bases short, with 13 bases between. CDR3: CASSSGEVGEKLFF. CDR3 nucleotides: TGTGCCAGCAGTTCCGGGGAAGTGGGTGAAAAACTGTTTTTT.

This clone showed up just a few times. V is TRBV19 and J is TRBJ1-4; D ambiguous. CDR3 length: 16 amino acids. The V and J ends lost 4 bases and 0 bases respectively, with 12 bases between them. Germline assignment: CDR1 LNHDA and CDR2 SQIVND (reference sequence). CDR3 nucleotide sequence: TGTGCCAGTAGTAACCGACTCCTTGCAACTAATGAAAAACTGTTTTTT. This sequence encodes CASSNRLLATNEKLFF. The whole variable domain, filled in from reference TRBV19 and TRBJ1-4, reads DGGITQSPKYLFRKEGQNVTLSCEQNLNHDAMYWYRQDPGQGLRLIYYSQIVNDFQKGDIAEGYSVSREKKESFPLTVTSAQKNPTAFYLCASSNRLLATNEKLFFGSGTQLSVL.

The V and J genes are TRBV7-2 and TRBJ2-5; TRBD2 matches 10 bases. Trimming at V came to 0 bases and at J to 7 bases, leaving 5 bases not matched to a gene. This CDR3 has 15 residues. Per the germline V gene, CDR1 is SGHTA and CDR2 is FQGNSA. Here the CDR3 reads CASSLALAGTVTQYF. For the CDR3, the DNA is TGTGCCAGCAGCTTAGCACTAGCGGGGACGGTGACCCAGTACTTC.